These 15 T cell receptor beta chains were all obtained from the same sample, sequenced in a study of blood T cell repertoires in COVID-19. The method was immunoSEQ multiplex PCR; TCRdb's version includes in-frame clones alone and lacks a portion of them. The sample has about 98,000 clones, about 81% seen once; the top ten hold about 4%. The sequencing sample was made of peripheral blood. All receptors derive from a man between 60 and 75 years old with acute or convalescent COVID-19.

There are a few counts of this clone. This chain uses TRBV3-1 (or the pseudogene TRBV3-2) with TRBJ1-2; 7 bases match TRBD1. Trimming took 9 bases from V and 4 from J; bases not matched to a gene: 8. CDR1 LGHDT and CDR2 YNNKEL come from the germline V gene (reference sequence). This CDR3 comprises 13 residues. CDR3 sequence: CASSTGISYGYTF. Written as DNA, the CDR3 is TGTGCCAGTTCGACAGGGATCAGCTATGGCTACACCTTC.

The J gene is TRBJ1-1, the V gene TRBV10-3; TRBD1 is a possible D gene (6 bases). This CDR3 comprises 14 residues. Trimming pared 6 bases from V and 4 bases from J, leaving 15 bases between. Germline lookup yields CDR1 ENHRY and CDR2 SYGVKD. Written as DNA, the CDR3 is TGTGCCATCAGAGTACGGGGACAAAGCACTGAAGCTTTCTTT. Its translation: CAIRVRGQSTEAFF.

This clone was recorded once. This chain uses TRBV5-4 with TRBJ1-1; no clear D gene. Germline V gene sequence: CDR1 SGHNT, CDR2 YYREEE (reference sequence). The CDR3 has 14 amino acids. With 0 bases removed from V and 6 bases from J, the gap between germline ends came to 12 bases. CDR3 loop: CASSLEQLSAEAFF. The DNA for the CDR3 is TGTGCCAGCAGCTTGGAACAGCTTAGCGCTGAAGCTTTCTTT.

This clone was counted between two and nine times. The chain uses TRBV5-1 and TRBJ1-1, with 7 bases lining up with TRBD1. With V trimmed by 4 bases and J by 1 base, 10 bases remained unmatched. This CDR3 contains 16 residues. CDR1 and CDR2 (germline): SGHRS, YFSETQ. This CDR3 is CASSLQTGMGNTEAFF. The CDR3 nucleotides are TGCGCCAGCAGCCTACAGACAGGGATGGGGAACACTGAAGCTTTCTTT.

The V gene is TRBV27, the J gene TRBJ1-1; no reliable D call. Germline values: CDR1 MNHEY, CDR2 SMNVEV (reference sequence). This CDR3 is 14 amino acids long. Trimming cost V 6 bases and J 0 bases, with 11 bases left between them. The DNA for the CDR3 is TGTGCCAGCAGATCGGAGGGAATGAACACTGAAGCTTTCTTT. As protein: CASRSEGMNTEAFF.

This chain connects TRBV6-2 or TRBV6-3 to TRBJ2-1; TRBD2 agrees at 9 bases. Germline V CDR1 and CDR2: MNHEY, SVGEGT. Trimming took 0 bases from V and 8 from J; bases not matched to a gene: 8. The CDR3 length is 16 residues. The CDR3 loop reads CASSYSSGRIPHEQFF. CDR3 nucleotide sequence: TGTGCCAGCAGTTACTCGAGCGGGAGGATCCCTCATGAGCAGTTCTTC.

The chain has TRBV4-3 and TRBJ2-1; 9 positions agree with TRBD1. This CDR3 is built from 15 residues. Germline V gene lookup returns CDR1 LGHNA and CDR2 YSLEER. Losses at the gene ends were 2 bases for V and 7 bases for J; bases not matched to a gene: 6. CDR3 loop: CASSQPGTGLNEQFF. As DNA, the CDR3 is TGCGCCAGCAGCCAACCCGGGACAGGGCTAAATGAGCAGTTCTTC.

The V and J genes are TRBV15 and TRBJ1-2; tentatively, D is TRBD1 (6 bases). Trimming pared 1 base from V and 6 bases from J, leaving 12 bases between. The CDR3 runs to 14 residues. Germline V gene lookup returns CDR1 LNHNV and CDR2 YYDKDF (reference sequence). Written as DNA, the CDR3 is TGTGCCACCAGCAGAGGGACAGCACGGGATGGCTACACCTTC. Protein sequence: CATSRGTARDGYTF.

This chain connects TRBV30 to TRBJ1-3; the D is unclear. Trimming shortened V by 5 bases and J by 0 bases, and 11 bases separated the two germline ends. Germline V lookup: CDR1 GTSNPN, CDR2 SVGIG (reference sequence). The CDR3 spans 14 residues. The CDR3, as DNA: TGTGCCTGGGGACGGTTTGACTCTGGAAACACCATATATTTT. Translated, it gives CAWGRFDSGNTIYF.

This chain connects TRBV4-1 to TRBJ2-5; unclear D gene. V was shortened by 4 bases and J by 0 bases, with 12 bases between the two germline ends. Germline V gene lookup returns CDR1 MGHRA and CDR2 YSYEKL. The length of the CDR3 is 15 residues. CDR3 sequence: CASSLAHTYQETQYF. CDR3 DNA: TGCGCCAGCAGCCTCGCCCACACCTACCAAGAGACCCAGTACTTC.

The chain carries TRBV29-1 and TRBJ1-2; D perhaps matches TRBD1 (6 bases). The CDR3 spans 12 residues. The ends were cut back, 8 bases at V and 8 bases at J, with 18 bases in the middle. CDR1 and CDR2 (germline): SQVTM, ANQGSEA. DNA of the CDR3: TGCAGCTCCGAAGGGGGGGCGAGCGGCTACACCTTC. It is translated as CSSEGGASGYTF.

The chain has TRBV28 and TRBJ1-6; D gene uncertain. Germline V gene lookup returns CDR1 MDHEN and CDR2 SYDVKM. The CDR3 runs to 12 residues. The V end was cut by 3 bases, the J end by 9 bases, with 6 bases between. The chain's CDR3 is CASSLTGSPLHF. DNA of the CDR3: TGTGCCAGCAGTTTGACGGGTTCACCCCTCCACTTT.

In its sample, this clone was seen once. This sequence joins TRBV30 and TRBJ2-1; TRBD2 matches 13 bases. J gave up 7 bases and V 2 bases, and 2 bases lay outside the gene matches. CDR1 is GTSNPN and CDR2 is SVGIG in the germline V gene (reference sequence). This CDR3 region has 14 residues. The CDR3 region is CAWSWTSGGNEQFF. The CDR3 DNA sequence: TGTGCCTGGAGTTGGACTAGCGGGGGTAATGAGCAGTTCTTC. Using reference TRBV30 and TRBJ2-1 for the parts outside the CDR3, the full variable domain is SQTIHQWPATLVQPVGSPLSLECTVEGTSNPNLYWYRQAAGRGLQLLFYSVGIGQISSEVPQNLSASRPQDRQFILSSKKLLLSDSGFYLCAWSWTSGGNEQFFGPGTRLTVL.

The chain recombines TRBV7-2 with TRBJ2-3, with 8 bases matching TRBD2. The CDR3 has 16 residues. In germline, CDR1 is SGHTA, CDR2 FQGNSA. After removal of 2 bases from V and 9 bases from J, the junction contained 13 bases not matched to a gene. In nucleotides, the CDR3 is TGTGCCAGCAGCTTAAACCCAGCGGGGGATCTCAAGACGCAGTATTTT. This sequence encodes CASSLNPAGDLKTQYF.

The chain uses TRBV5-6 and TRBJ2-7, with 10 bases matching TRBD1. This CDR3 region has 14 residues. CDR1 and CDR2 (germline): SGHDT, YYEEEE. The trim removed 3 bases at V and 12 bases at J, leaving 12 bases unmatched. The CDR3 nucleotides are TGTGCCAGCAGCTCAGGGACAGGGGCTTCCCCCCCGTACGTC. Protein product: CASSSGTGASPPYV.